The rows below give T cell receptor beta chains drawn from one sample of a study of T cell responses to AZD1222 COVID-19 vaccine. Method: immunoSEQ multiplex PCR; TCRdb's copy keeps in-frame clones and lacks some. The table records roughly 180,000 clones, less than 95% of them present only once. The material sequenced was peripheral blood, taken on day 0 of AZD1222 vaccination. Receptors were obtained from an adult in good health. Each CDR3 is given with its conserved first and last residue. The D gene is left open where the match is weak. Rows give clone size only sometimes, using once, few, many, or a class for an expanded clone.

>.|TRBV6-1|.|TRBJ2-3
CASSDRDGGPDTQYF
TGTGCCAGCAGTGATCGCGACGGGGGACCAGATACGCAGTATTTT
>.|TRBV29-1|.|TRBJ1-1
CSAGAVMNTEAFF
TGCAGCGCGGGGGCAGTCATGAACACTGAAGCTTTCTTT
>.|TRBV7-9|.|TRBJ1-1
CASRETVRTEAFF
TGTGCCAGCAGAGAGACAGTCAGAACTGAAGCTTTCTTT
>.|TRBV3-1/TRBV3-2|.|TRBJ2-5
CASSQAPRYDRQETQYF
TGTGCCAGCAGCCAAGCTCCCAGATACGACAGGCAAGAGACCCAGTACTTC
>TRBD1|TRBV19|.|TRBJ2-5
CASRRTGQETQYF
TGTGCCAGTAGGAGGACAGGGCAAGAGACCCAGTACTTC
>.|TRBV5-3|.|TRBJ1-1
CARSLGVSEAFF
TGTGCCAGAAGCTTGGGAGTATCCGAAGCTTTCTTT
>TRBD1|TRBV11-2|.|TRBJ1-2
CASSTRTGHYTF
TGTGCCAGCAGCACCCGGACAGGCCATTACACCTTC
>.|TRBV27|.|TRBJ1-4
CARPSGSTNEKLFF
TGTGCCAGGCCAAGTGGATCAACTAATGAAAAACTGTTTTTT
>.|TRBV7-6|.|TRBJ2-3
CASSSSRGITDTQYF
TGTGCCAGCAGCTCCAGCCGAGGGATCACAGATACGCAGTATTTT
>.|TRBV9|.|TRBJ1-5
CASSVGSRVGQPQHF
TGTGCCAGCAGCGTAGGATCCAGGGTTGGTCAGCCCCAGCATTTT
>.|TRBV20-1|.|TRBJ2-2
CSAGGTGELFF
TGCAGTGCAGGGGGCACCGGGGAGCTGTTTTTT
>TRBD1|TRBV15|once|TRBJ2-5
CATSRAPGQGEETQYF
TGTGCCACCAGCAGAGCCCCGGGACAGGGCGAAGAGACCCAGTACTTC
>.|TRBV6-5|.|TRBJ2-7
CASSQDVYEQYF
TGTGCCAGCAGTCAGGACGTGTACGAGCAGTACTTC
>.|TRBV27|.|TRBJ1-2
CASSPLTGLGGYTF
TGTGCCAGCAGTCCCCTCACAGGGCTGGGAGGCTACACCTTC
>.|TRBV2|.|TRBJ2-7
CASSSPPGAGRTSYEQYF
TGTGCCAGCAGTTCACCCCCCGGAGCGGGTAGGACCTCCTACGAGCAGTACTTC
>.|TRBV6-2/TRBV6-3|few|TRBJ1-1
CASSYSTGFTEAFF
TGTGCCAGCAGTTACTCCACAGGGTTCACTGAAGCTTTCTTT
>.|TRBV21-1|.|TRBJ1-3
CASSAPPGEAGNTIYF
TGTGCCAGCAGCGCTCCCCCGGGGGAGGCTGGAAACACCATATATTTT
>.|TRBV7-9|once|TRBJ1-2
CATLIQGPGGYTF
TGTGCCACCCTGATACAGGGCCCGGGGGGCTACACCTTC
>.|TRBV5-1|.|TRBJ2-7
CASSVLPWDYEQYF
TGCGCCAGCAGCGTCCTACCATGGGACTACGAGCAGTACTTC
>.|TRBV11-2|.|TRBJ1-5
CASSLDLLGQPQHF
TGTGCCAGCAGCTTAGACCTACTAGGACAGCCCCAGCATTTT
>.|TRBV28|.|TRBJ1-6
CASCSSYNSPLHF
TGTGCCAGCTGCAGCTCCTATAATTCACCCCTCCACTTT
>TRBD2|TRBV19|.|TRBJ2-1
CASSISYAGASGYYNEQFF
TGTGCCAGTAGTATATCATATGCGGGCGCTAGCGGATACTACAATGAGCAGTTCTTC
>.|TRBV5-6|.|TRBJ2-1
CASSPETSYSYNEQFF
TGTGCCAGCAGCCCGGAGACTAGTTACTCCTACAATGAGCAGTTCTTC
>.|TRBV6-2/TRBV6-3|few|TRBJ1-2
CASSRPVAWLGGYTF
TGTGCCAGCAGCCGACCAGTCGCCTGGTTGGGGGGCTACACCTTC
>TRBD1|TRBV9|.|TRBJ1-6
CASSESGTGNSPLHF
TGTGCCAGCAGCGAATCCGGGACAGGGAATTCACCCCTCCACTTT
>TRBD1|TRBV7-2|once|TRBJ2-7
CASSWDRGRSYEQYF
TGTGCCAGCAGCTGGGACAGGGGGAGGTCCTACGAGCAGTACTTC
>.|TRBV7-3|.|TRBJ2-3
CASTLYGAGDTQYF
TGTGCCAGCACCCTATATGGGGCGGGGGATACGCAGTATTTT
>.|TRBV11-3|.|TRBJ2-7
CASRLSSRIRSYEQYF
TGTGCCAGCAGGTTGAGTAGCAGGATCCGCTCCTACGAGCAGTACTTC
>TRBD1|TRBV9|.|TRBJ2-7
CASSVASGTGGYEQYF
TGTGCCAGCAGCGTAGCTTCCGGGACAGGGGGCTACGAGCAGTACTTC
>.|TRBV20-1|.|TRBJ1-2
CSASGRTRDAGDYGYTF
TGCAGTGCTAGTGGTCGAACCAGGGACGCAGGAGACTATGGCTACACCTTC
>.|TRBV25-1|.|TRBJ1-1
CASSEGQNTEAFF
TGTGCCAGCAGTGAGGGGCAGAACACTGAAGCTTTTTTT
>.|TRBV3-1/TRBV3-2|.|TRBJ2-3
CASSPQGVSVDTQYF
TGTGCCAGCAGCCCTCAGGGCGTATCGGTAGATACGCAGTATTTT
>.|TRBV7-6|.|TRBJ1-2
CASSSDQVTGNYGYTF
TGTGCCAGCAGCTCCGACCAAGTCACAGGGAACTATGGCTACACCTTC
>.|TRBV6-5|.|TRBJ2-7
CASGTHYEQYF
TGTGCCAGCGGGACGCACTACGAGCAGTACTTC
>.|TRBV4-3|.|TRBJ1-4
CASSQDSQGLNEKLFF
TGCGCCAGCAGCCAAGATAGCCAGGGGCTTAATGAAAAACTGTTTTTT
>.|TRBV6-5|once|TRBJ2-7
CASRLSWVSSYEQYF
TGTGCCAGCAGGCTCTCTTGGGTAAGCTCCTACGAGCAGTACTTC
>.|TRBV24-1|.|TRBJ2-6
CATSDSPGTGANVLTF
TGTGCCACCAGTGATTCCCCAGGGACTGGGGCCAACGTCCTGACTTTC
>TRBD1|TRBV4-1|.|TRBJ1-5
CASSQTGTGDQPQHF
TGCGCCAGCAGCCAAACCGGGACAGGGGATCAGCCCCAGCATTTT
>TRBD1|TRBV6-5|.|TRBJ2-2
CASRAGGGNTGELFF
TGTGCCAGCAGAGCAGGGGGTGGGAACACCGGGGAGCTGTTTTTT
>.|TRBV10-3|.|TRBJ1-1
CAISDSQGNTEAFF
TGTGCCATCAGTGATTCCCAGGGAAACACTGAAGCTTTCTTT
>.|TRBV15|.|TRBJ1-6
CATSVQGQDSPLHF
TGTGCCACCAGCGTACAGGGCCAGGATTCACCCCTCCACTTT
>.|TRBV4-2|.|TRBJ2-1
CASSQDGRQDEQFF
TGTGCCAGCAGCCAAGATGGTAGACAGGATGAGCAGTTCTTC
>TRBD2|TRBV6-5|.|TRBJ2-3
CASTSGTDTQYF
TGTGCCAGCACTAGCGGGACAGATACGCAGTATTTT
>.|TRBV29-1|.|TRBJ2-5
CSVRPVLETQYF
TGCAGCGTCCGCCCCGTGCTGGAGACCCAGTACTTC
>TRBD1|TRBV29-1|.|TRBJ1-2
CSVTDRGLYGYTF
TGCAGCGTCACGGACAGGGGGCTCTATGGCTACACCTTC
>TRBD1|TRBV11-2|.|TRBJ2-1
CASSSHWDRESNEQFF
TGTGCCAGCAGCTCCCACTGGGACAGGGAGTCCAATGAGCAGTTCTTC
>.|TRBV2|.|TRBJ2-7
CAIRDGTNPYEQYF
TGTGCCATCCGGGACGGCACGAATCCCTACGAGCAGTACTTC
>.|TRBV27|.|TRBJ2-7
CASWTGARSAYEQYF
TGTGCCAGCTGGACCGGGGCCAGATCCGCCTACGAGCAGTACTTC
>TRBD1|TRBV18|.|TRBJ2-7
CASSPRGQSYEQYF
TGTGCCAGCTCACCACGGGGACAGTCCTACGAGCAGTACTTC
>TRBD1|TRBV7-2|.|TRBJ1-5
CASSENRGQPQHF
TGTGCCAGCAGCGAGAACAGGGGTCAGCCCCAGCATTTT
>.|TRBV4-3|.|TRBJ2-7
CASSQDRFYEQYF
TGCGCCAGCAGCCAAGATCGGTTCTACGAGCAGTACTTC
>TRBD2|TRBV7-8|.|TRBJ2-2
CASIPKGLAGSYTGELFF
TGTGCCAGCATTCCGAAGGGGCTAGCGGGGAGTTACACCGGGGAGCTGTTTTTT
>TRBD2|TRBV9|.|TRBJ2-7
CASSDPGGASYEQYF
TGTGCCAGCAGTGACCCGGGAGGGGCGTCCTACGAGCAGTACTTC
>.|TRBV2|.|TRBJ1-2
CASRGYGYTF
TGTGCCAGCAGGGGGTACGGCTACACCTTC
>.|TRBV19|.|TRBJ1-4
CASRQGRNEKLFF
TGTGCCAGTAGGCAGGGGCGGAATGAAAAACTGTTTTTT